The clone carrying this T cell receptor beta chain has a single count. PCR primers comprised 60 Vbeta and 13 Jbeta primers. Sequenced by immunoSEQ multiplex PCR; TCRdb stores in-frame clones only, minus some. The data contain roughly 180,000 clones, 75% of them singletons. Unmatched junction bases numbered 4, after V lost 8 bases and J lost 2 bases. This CDR3 contains 13 residues. The germline V gene encodes CDR1 WSHSY and CDR2 SAAADI. This entry comes from a study of cytomegalovirus exposure and HLA in healthy donors. This rearrangement joins TRBV10-2 to TRBJ2-3; 7 bases fit TRBD2. The sequence came from a woman in her forties in good health and CMV-seropositive. The source material was PBMCs. For the CDR3, the DNA is TGCGCCAGCTCTAGCGGAAACACAGATACGCAGTATTTT. Translating gives CASSSGNTDTQYF.